This TCR beta chain was documented in a study of identical twins. One entry per CDR3 protein results from TCRdb running MiXCR on the 5' RACE reads. The sample contains around 500,000 distinct CDR3 sequences, 12% to 15% of which appear only once. Germline V gene data show CDR1 as ENHRY and CDR2 as SYGVKD. The CDR3 has 13 amino acids. The V segment lost 7 bases and the J segment 3 bases; nucleotides outside the gene matches: 4. The same data also contributed to another study, on yellow fever vaccine responses in identical twins.

The gene calls are TRBV10-3 and TRBJ2-7; 9 bases match TRBD1. The material sequenced was CD4+ T cells sorted from blood. The TCR originated in a woman aged 18-30 years in good health. The CDR3 nucleotides are TGTGCCATCACCCGGGACAGGGACTACGAGCAGTACTTC. Protein sequence: CAITRDRDYEQYF.